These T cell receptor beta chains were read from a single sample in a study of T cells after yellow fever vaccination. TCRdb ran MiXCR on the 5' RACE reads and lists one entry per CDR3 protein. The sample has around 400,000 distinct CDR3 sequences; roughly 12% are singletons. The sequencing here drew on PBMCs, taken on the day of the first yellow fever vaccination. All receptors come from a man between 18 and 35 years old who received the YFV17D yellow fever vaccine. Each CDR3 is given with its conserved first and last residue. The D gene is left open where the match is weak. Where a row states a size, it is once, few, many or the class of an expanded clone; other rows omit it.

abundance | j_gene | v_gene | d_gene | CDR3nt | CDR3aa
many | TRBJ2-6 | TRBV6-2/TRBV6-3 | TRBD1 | TGTGCCAGCAGCCCAGGGGGCTCTGGGGCCAACGTCCTGACTTTC | CASSPGGSGANVLTF
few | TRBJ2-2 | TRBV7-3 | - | - | CASSSSGLLGSAGELFF
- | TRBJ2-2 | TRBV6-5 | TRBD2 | TGTGCCAGCAGTTACTCAGCGGGGGGGTATTCGGGGGAGCTGTTTTTT | CASSYSAGGYSGELFF
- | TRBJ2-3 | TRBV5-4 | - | TGTGCCAGCAGCTCCCAAGGTCGGCCGGATACGCAGTATTTT | CASSSQGRPDTQYF
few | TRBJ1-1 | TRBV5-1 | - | TGCGCCAGCAGCTCTGACACCGGTATGAACACTGAAGCTTTCTTT | CASSSDTGMNTEAFF
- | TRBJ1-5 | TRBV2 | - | TGTGCCAGCAGTGAAAGCCTCTCCCTCAATCAGCCCCAGCATTTT | CASSESLSLNQPQHF
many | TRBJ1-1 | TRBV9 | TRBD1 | TGTGCCAGCAGCGTAGAGGACAGGGGGTGGGACACTGAAGCTTTCTTT | CASSVEDRGWDTEAFF
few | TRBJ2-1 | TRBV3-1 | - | TGTGCCAGCAGCCAAGGATTTGAGGGGAATGAGCAGTTCTTC | CASSQGFEGNEQFF
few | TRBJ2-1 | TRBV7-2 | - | TGTGCCAGCAGCCCTGGACCCAACAATGAGCAGTTCTTC | CASSPGPNNEQFF
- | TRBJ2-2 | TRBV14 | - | TGTGCCAGCAGCCAAGCGAAGGGGGGCACCGGGGAGCTGTTTTTT | CASSQAKGGTGELFF
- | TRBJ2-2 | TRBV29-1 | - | TGCAGCGCTCGGGACGTTTCGAACACCGGGGAGCTGTTTTTT | CSARDVSNTGELFF
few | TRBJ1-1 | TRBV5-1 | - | TGCGCCAGCAGAAGGACAGTCCTACTGAACACTGAAGCTTTCTTT | CASRRTVLLNTEAFF
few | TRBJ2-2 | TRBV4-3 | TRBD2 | TGCGCCAGCAGCACCGGGGGGGCAGGCGGGACCGGGGAGCTGTTTTTT | CASSTGGAGGTGELFF
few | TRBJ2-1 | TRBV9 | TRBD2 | TGTGCCAGCAGCGTGGTTCCGGGGGGGCGTCAAGAGCAGTTCTTC | CASSVVPGGRQEQFF
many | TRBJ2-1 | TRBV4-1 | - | TGCGCCAGCAGCCAATTGGGGCCCCCGCTTGTGTCCTACAATGAGCAGTTCTTC | CASSQLGPPLVSYNEQFF
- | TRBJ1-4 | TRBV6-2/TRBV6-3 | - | TGTGCCAGCAGTTCCCGGAGGAGGGTGGAAGAAAAACTGTTTTTT | CASSSRRRVEEKLFF
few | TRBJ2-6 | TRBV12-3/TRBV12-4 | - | TGTGCCAGCAGGCAGGGTAGTGTCCTGACTTTC | CASRQGSVLTF
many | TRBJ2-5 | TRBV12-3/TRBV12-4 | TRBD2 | TGTGCCAGCAGTTCTGGACTAGCGGGGGGGCGTCGCGAGACCCAGTACTTC | CASSSGLAGGRRETQYF
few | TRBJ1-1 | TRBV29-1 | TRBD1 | TGCAGCGCCGGACAGGGGGCCAACACTGAAGCTTTCTTT | CSAGQGANTEAFF
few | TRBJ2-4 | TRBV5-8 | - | TGTGCCAGCAGCCTTGGGGTAACCTGGACATCGTACTTC | CASSLGVTWTSYF
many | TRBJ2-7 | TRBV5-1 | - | TGCGCCAGCAGCTCTGAGTACGAGCAGTACTTC | CASSSEYEQYF
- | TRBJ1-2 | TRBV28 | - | TGTGCCAGCACTATTCAGCAGGGCTATGGCTACACCTTC | CASTIQQGYGYTF
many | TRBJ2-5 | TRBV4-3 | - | TGCGCCAGCAGCCAAGATACCAGGGTAGAGACCCAGTACTTC | CASSQDTRVETQYF
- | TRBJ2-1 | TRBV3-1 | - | TGTGCCAGCAGCCATCAGGGGTCCGGGGCTACCAATGAGCAGTTCTTC | CASSHQGSGATNEQFF
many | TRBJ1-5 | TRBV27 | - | TGTGCCAGCAGTCCGGGGGGAGATCAGCCCCAGCATTTT | CASSPGGDQPQHF
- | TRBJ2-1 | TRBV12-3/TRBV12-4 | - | TGTGCCAGCAAACACAACAATGAGCAGTTCTTC | CASKHNNEQFF
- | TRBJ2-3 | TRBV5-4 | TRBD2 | TGTGCCAGCAGCCCCGGGCTAGCGGGGCCCCCAGCAGATACGCAGTATTTT | CASSPGLAGPPADTQYF
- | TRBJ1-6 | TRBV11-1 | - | TGTGCCAGCACCCTAGGATGGAATTCACCCCTCCACTTT | CASTLGWNSPLHF
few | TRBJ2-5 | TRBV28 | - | TGTGCCAGCAGTTTTGGCAGAGGCCAAGAGACCCAGTACTTC | CASSFGRGQETQYF
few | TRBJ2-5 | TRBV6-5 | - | TGTGCCAGCAGTTACTCTGGGACACCTCAAGAGACCCAGTACTTC | CASSYSGTPQETQYF
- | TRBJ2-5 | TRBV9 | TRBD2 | TGTGCCAGCAGCGCTGGACTAGCGGGGGCCCCGAGGACCCAGTACTTC | CASSAGLAGAPRTQYF
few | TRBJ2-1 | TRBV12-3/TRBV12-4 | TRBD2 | TGTGCCAGCCTCCTTGGACTAGGATCCTACAATGAGCAGTTCTTC | CASLLGLGSYNEQFF
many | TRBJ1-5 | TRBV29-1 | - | TGCAGCGTTGAAGACGGGAGGGGAGGGAATCAGCCCCAGCATTTT | CSVEDGRGGNQPQHF